The rows below give T cell receptor beta chains drawn from one sample of a study of T cells in localized non-small cell lung cancer. Profiled with immunoSEQ multiplex PCR; TCRdb holds only in-frame clones, not every one. The table has some 140,000 clones, about 89% seen once. This specimen was peripheral blood, taken before any cancer treatment. The origin of the receptors is an older female donor with stage I lung adenocarcinoma. Both conserved end residues are part of each CDR3. D genes are given only for firm matches. The size field is filled for only some rows; it gives once, few, many or a size class.

j_call v_call d_call clone_size cdr3_nt cdr3_aa
TRBJ2-7 TRBV18 . . TGTGCCAGCTCACCCGGGGCAAACTACGAGCAGTACTTC CASSPGANYEQYF
TRBJ2-7 TRBV9 TRBD1 . TGTGCCAGCAGCGTAGGGTTCAGGACAGGGTCCTACGAGCAGTACTTC CASSVGFRTGSYEQYF
TRBJ1-5 TRBV27 . . TGTGCCAGCAGTTTATCTAGCAATCAGCCCCAGCATTTT CASSLSSNQPQHF
TRBJ1-2 TRBV7-3 TRBD1 . TGTGCCAGCAGTCGGACAGGGGGCTTTGGCTACACCTTC CASSRTGGFGYTF
TRBJ1-5 TRBV23-1 . . TGCGCCAGCACCCCTAAGGGAAGTATCAATCAGCCCCAGCATTTT CASTPKGSINQPQHF
TRBJ2-6 TRBV2 TRBD1 . TGTGCCAGCAGTCCCGGGACAGGGAGCCGTTACTCTGGGGCCAACGTCCTGACTTTC CASSPGTGSRYSGANVLTF
TRBJ2-5 TRBV11-3 . . TGTGCCAGCAGCTACCGACGCCAAGAGACCCAGTACTTC CASSYRRQETQYF
TRBJ2-5 TRBV2 . . TGTGCCAGCAGTGAACGCGGGCGGTACCAAGAGACCCAGTACTTC CASSERGRYQETQYF
TRBJ1-1 TRBV27 . . TGTGCCAGCAGTTTTGTCGGGCTAGGGAACACTGAAGCTTTCTTT CASSFVGLGNTEAFF
TRBJ2-2 TRBV28 TRBD2 . TGTGCCAGCGCCGCGGGAGGAACGAACACCGGGGAGCTGTTTTTT CASAAGGTNTGELFF
TRBJ1-5 TRBV6-1 . few TGTGCCACCGACCGAGGGCACGTCGGCAATCAGCCCCAGCATTTT CATDRGHVGNQPQHF
TRBJ1-1 TRBV2 . . TGTGCCAGCACTCGGGGCAGAGTAATGAACACTGAAGCTTTCTTT CASTRGRVMNTEAFF
TRBJ2-7 TRBV27 TRBD1 . TGTGCCAGCAGCCGCAATCAGGACAGGCCCTCCTACGAGCAGTACTTC CASSRNQDRPSYEQYF
TRBJ2-1 TRBV7-2 TRBD2 . TGTGCCAGCAGCTTGGGGTCTAGCGGGAGGGTTGAGCAGTTCTTC CASSLGSSGRVEQFF
TRBJ2-3 TRBV2 . . TGTGCCAGCAGTCTGACCACGCTCGGCACAGATACGCAGTATTTT CASSLTTLGTDTQYF
TRBJ2-5 TRBV4-1 TRBD2 . TGCGCCAGCAGCCAATGGGCGGGACTAGCGGTATACCAAGAGACCCAGTACTTC CASSQWAGLAVYQETQYF
TRBJ2-7 TRBV29-1 TRBD2 . TGCAGCGCCGGGACTAGCGGGAGGAATGGCGAGCAGTACTTC CSAGTSGRNGEQYF
TRBJ1-5 TRBV4-1 . . TGCGCCAGCAGCCAAGAGTCAAACAGGGTGAGTCCGCCCCAGCATTTT CASSQESNRVSPPQHF
TRBJ2-1 TRBV5-1 TRBD2 . TGCGCCAGCAGGTCTGGCGGGAGCTCCTACAATGAGCAGTTCTTC CASRSGGSSYNEQFF
TRBJ1-1 TRBV7-2 . . TGTGCCAGCAGTTGGGCCACGAACACTGAAGCTTTCTTT CASSWATNTEAFF
TRBJ1-4 TRBV18 TRBD1 few TGTGCCAGCTCACTTACAGGGACAGATGAAAAACTGTTTTTT CASSLTGTDEKLFF
TRBJ1-2 TRBV7-9 . . TGTGCCAGCAGCCCCTCGAAGGGTGGCTACACCTTC CASSPSKGGYTF
TRBJ2-2 TRBV9 . . TGTGCCAGCAGCGCCAAAATCGGGCCCGGCGCGATAAACACCGGGGAGCTGTTTTTT CASSAKIGPGAINTGELFF
TRBJ2-3 TRBV19 . . TGTGCCAGTAGGCTTTCTAGCAGTTTCACAGATACGCAGTATTTT CASRLSSSFTDTQYF
TRBJ1-4 TRBV2 . . TGTGCCAGCAGTAAAGGCATCAGCATTGAAGGAAAACTGTTTTTT CASSKGISIEGKLFF
TRBJ1-2 TRBV27 . . TGTGCCACCTCGGAAGCCAATCCCTCTGTTTATGGCTACACCTTC CATSEANPSVYGYTF
TRBJ1-5 TRBV2 . . TGTGCCAGCAAGCTACAGGATGGCAATCAGCCCCAGCATTTT CASKLQDGNQPQHF
TRBJ1-1 TRBV9 . . TGTGCCAGCAGCGTAGGGGCAGGGATGAACACTGAAGCTTTCTTT CASSVGAGMNTEAFF
TRBJ2-2 TRBV27 TRBD2 . TGTGCCAGCAGTTCAAGCGGGAGAGACACCGGGGAGCTGTTTTTT CASSSSGRDTGELFF
TRBJ2-2 TRBV7-3 TRBD1 . TGTGCCAGCAGCTTAATACAGGGGTCCGGCGGGGAGCTGTTTTTT CASSLIQGSGGELFF
TRBJ2-3 TRBV14 TRBD1 . TGTGCCAGCAGCCAAAAAACGACAGGGGGCGCCCGCACAGATACGCAGTATTTT CASSQKTTGGARTDTQYF
TRBJ1-4 TRBV18 TRBD1 once TGTGCCAGCTCACCCACCTCCTTGGACAGGCGAAGCGAAAAACTGTTTTTT CASSPTSLDRRSEKLFF
TRBJ2-5 TRBV2 TRBD2 . TGTGCCAGCAGTTTTCGCTCCGGGACTAGCGGGGAGACCCAGTACTTC CASSFRSGTSGETQYF
TRBJ1-2 TRBV7-3 TRBD1 . TGTGCCAGCAGCCAGACAGGGAACTATGGCTACACCTTC CASSQTGNYGYTF
TRBJ2-1 TRBV7-3 TRBD2 . TGTGCCAGCAGCCAGCAACAACCTCGACTAGCGGGACTCAATGAGCAGTTCTTC CASSQQQPRLAGLNEQFF
TRBJ2-7 TRBV2 . . TGTGCCAGCAGTATTGAGAGGTTAGGGGGGGACAGGTACGAGCAGTACTTC CASSIERLGGDRYEQYF
TRBJ2-5 TRBV2 TRBD1 . TGTGCCAGCAGTGAAGGGGACAGGGGGGAGACCCAGTACTTC CASSEGDRGETQYF
TRBJ2-4 TRBV5-6 . . TGTGCCAGCAGCTTATTTGCGGCTTCTTTAGCCAAAAACATTCAGTACTTC CASSLFAASLAKNIQYF
TRBJ1-5 TRBV18 . . TGTGCCAGCTCAGGGGCAGATAGCAATCAGCCCCAGCATTTT CASSGADSNQPQHF
TRBJ2-5 TRBV5-1 . . TGCGCCAGCAGCTTGGGGAGCAAAGAGACCCAGTACTTC CASSLGSKETQYF
TRBJ2-1 TRBV9 . . TGTGCCAGCAGCGTAGCGGGGGTGTACAATGAGCAGTTCTTC CASSVAGVYNEQFF
TRBJ2-7 TRBV11-2 . . TGTGCCAGCAGCCCAGGCCCCGGGACTCAGAGCTCCTACGAGCAGTACTTC CASSPGPGTQSSYEQYF
TRBJ2-2 TRBV7-3 TRBD2 . TGTGCCAGCAGTCAGGGACTAGCGGGTTCAGGCACCGGGGAGCTGTTTTTT CASSQGLAGSGTGELFF
TRBJ1-4 TRBV15 TRBD1 . TGTGCCACCAGCACGGGGGACAGGGCGAATGAAAAACTGTTTTTT CATSTGDRANEKLFF
TRBJ2-2 TRBV6-1 . . TGTGCCAGCAGTGAAAACGCACCTTCGAACACCGGGGAGCTGTTTTTT CASSENAPSNTGELFF
TRBJ2-5 TRBV11-2 TRBD2 . TGTGCCAGCAGCTTGGGAGGGACCTTTAAAGAGACCCAGTACTTC CASSLGGTFKETQYF
TRBJ2-2 TRBV5-6 . . TGTGCCAGCAGCTCCTCAGGGATCGGGGAGCTGTTTTTT CASSSSGIGELFF
TRBJ1-5 TRBV2 TRBD1 . TGTGCCAGCAGTGCCAGACAGGGGAGTCAGCCCCAGCATTTT CASSARQGSQPQHF
TRBJ2-7 TRBV7-8 TRBD2 . TGTGCCGACGGACTAGCGGGGGGGGACGAGCAGTACTTC CADGLAGGDEQYF
TRBJ1-2 TRBV7-6 . . TGTGCCAGCAGTGAAAACCCGGGGTGGGGCTACACCTTC CASSENPGWGYTF
TRBJ2-5 TRBV12-5 . . TGTGCTAGACCGGGGGACCTTCGTCAGACCCAGTACTTC CARPGDLRQTQYF
TRBJ1-1 TRBV5-6 . . TGTGCCAGCAGCTTGACAAGTTTAGGACGGATGAACACTGAAGCTTTCTTT CASSLTSLGRMNTEAFF
TRBJ1-1 TRBV19 . few TGTGCCAGTAGTATTGCCCTCCTGACTGAAGCTTTCTTT CASSIALLTEAFF
TRBJ2-1 TRBV6-5 . . TGTGCCAGCAGTTACTGGGGAACGGGGGAGAATGAGCAGTTCTTC CASSYWGTGENEQFF